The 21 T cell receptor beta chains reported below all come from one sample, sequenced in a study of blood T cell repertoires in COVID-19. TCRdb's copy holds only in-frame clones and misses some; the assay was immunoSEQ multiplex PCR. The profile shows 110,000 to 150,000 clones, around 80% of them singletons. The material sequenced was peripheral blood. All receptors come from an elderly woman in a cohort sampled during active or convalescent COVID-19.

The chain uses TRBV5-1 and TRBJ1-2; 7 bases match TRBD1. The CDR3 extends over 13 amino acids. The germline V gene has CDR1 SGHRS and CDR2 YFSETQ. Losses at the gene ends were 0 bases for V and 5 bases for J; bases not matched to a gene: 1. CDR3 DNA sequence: TGCGCCAGCAGCTTGGAGGGGGCTTATGGCTACACCTTC. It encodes CASSLEGAYGYTF. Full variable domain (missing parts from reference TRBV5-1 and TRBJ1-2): KAGVTQTPRYLIKTRGQQVTLSCSPISGHRSVSWYQQTPGQGLQFLFEYFSETQRNKGNFPGRFSGRQFSNSRSEMNVSTLELGDSALYLCASSLEGAYGYTFGSGTRLTVV.

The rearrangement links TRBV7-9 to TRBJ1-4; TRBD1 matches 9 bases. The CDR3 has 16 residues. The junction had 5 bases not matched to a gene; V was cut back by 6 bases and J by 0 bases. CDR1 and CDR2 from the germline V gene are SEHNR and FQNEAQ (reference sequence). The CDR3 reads CASRVDRGTTNEKLFF. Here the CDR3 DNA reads TGTGCCAGCAGAGTAGACAGGGGGACAACTAATGAAAAACTGTTTTTT.

CDR3 sequence: CASSLEGHEASPLHF. The DNA of the CDR3 is TGCGCCAGCAGCTTGGAGGGACATGAGGCTTCACCCCTCCACTTT. The V gene is TRBV5-1, the J gene TRBJ1-6; D possibly corresponds to TRBD1 (6 bases). Per the germline V gene, CDR1 is SGHRS and CDR2 is YFSETQ. V was cut by 0 bases and J by 9 bases, with 13 bases left in between. This CDR3 comprises 15 residues.

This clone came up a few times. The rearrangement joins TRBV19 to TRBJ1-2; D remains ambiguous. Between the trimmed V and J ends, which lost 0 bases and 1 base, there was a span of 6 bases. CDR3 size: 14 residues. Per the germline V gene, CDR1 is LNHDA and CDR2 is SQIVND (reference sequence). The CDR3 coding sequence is TGTGCCAGTAGTATAGACCAGATTAACTATGGCTACACCTTC. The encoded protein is CASSIDQINYGYTF.

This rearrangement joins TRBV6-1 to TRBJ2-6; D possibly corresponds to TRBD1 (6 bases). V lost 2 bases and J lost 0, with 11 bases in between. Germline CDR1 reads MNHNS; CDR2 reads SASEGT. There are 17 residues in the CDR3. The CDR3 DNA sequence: TGTGCCAGCAGTGAAACCCGGACAGCCTCTGGGGCCAACGTCCTGACTTTC. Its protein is CASSETRTASGANVLTF.

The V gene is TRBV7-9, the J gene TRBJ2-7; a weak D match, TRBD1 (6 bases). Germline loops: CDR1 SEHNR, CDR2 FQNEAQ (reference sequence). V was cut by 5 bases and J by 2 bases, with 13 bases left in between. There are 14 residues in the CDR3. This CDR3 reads CASSTGDNAYEQYF. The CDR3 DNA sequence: TGTGCCAGCAGCACCGGGGACAACGCCTACGAGCAGTACTTC.

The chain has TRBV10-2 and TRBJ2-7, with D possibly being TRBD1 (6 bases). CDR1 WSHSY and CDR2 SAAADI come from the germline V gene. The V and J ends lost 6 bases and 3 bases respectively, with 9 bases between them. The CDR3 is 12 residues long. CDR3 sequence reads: CASRRTDYEQYF. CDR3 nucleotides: TGCGCCAGCAGGAGGACAGACTACGAGCAGTACTTC.

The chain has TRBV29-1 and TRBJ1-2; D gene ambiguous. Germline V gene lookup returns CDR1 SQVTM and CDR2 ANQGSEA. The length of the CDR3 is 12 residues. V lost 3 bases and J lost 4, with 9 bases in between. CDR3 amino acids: CSVDNGGYGYTF. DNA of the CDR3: TGCAGCGTTGATAACGGTGGCTATGGCTACACCTTC.

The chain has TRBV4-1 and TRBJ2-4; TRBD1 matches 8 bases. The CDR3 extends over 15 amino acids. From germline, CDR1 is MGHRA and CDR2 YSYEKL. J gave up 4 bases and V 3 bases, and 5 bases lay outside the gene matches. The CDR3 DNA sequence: TGCGCCAGCAGCCAGGACAGGGTTGGAAAAAACATTCAGTACTTC. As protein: CASSQDRVGKNIQYF.

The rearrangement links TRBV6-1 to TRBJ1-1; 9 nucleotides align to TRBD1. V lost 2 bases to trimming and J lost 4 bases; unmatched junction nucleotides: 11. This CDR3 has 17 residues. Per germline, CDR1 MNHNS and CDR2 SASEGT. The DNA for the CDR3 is TGTGCCAGCAGTGAAAGTAGGGGACAGGGTTGGGCCACTGAAGCTTTCTTT. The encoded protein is CASSESRGQGWATEAFF.

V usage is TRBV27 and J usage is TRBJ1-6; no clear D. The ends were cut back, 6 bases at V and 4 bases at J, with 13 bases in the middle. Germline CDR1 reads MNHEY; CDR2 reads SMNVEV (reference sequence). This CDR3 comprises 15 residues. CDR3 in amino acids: CASRYGGLYNSPLHF. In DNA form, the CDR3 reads TGTGCCAGCAGGTACGGAGGACTGTATAATTCACCCCTCCACTTT.

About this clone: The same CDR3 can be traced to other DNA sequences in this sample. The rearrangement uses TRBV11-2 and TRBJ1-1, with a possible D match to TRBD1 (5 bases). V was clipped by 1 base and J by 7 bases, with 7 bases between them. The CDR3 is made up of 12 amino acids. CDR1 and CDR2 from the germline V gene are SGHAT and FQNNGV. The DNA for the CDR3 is TGTGCCAGCAGCTTAGCGGGGGGTGAAGCTTTCTTT. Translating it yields CASSLAGGEAFF.

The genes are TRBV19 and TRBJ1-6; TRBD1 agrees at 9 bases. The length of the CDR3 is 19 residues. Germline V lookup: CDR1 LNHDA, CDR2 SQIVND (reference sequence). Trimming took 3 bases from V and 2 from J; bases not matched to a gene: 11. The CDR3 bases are TGTGCCAGTAGTATTTTAGGACAGGGGCGTTTTACCTATAATTCACCCCTCCACTTT. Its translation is CASSILGQGRFTYNSPLHF. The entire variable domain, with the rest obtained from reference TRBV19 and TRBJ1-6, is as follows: DGGITQSPKYLFRKEGQNVTLSCEQNLNHDAMYWYRQDPGQGLRLIYYSQIVNDFQKGDIAEGYSVSREKKESFPLTVTSAQKNPTAFYLCASSILGQGRFTYNSPLHFGNGTRLTVT.

CDR3 nucleotide sequence: TGTGCCAGCAGCCAACGGGGGCAAGAGACCCAGTACTTC. Amino acids: CASSQRGQETQYF. V is TRBV3-1 (or the pseudogene TRBV3-2) and J is TRBJ2-5, with D perhaps matching TRBD2 (6 bases). V was pared by 2 bases and J by 2 bases, with 6 bases between. Per germline, CDR1 LGHDT and CDR2 YNNKEL (reference sequence). The CDR3 runs to 13 residues.

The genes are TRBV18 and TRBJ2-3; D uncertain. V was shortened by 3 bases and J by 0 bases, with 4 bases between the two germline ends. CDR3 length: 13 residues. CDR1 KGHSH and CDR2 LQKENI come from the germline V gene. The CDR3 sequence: CASSPLSTDTQYF. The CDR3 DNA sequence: TGTGCCAGCTCACCCTTGAGCACAGATACGCAGTATTTT.

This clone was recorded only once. For the CDR3, the DNA is TGTGCCAGCAGCTTGGGACGGGTATTCGAGCAGTACGTC. This gives the protein CASSLGRVFEQYV. The chain combines TRBV5-8 with TRBJ2-7; no firm D call. Germline V gives CDR1 SGHTS, CDR2 YDEGEE. Trimming took off 0 bases at V and 6 bases at J, with 10 bases between the two ends. The CDR3 has 13 amino acids.

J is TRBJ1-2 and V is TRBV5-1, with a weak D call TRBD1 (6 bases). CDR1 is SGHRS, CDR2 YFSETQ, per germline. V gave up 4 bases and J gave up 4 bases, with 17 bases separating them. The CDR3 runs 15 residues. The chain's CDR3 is CASSPGWGRGYGYTF. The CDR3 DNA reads TGCGCCAGCAGCCCTGGCTGGGGGCGCGGCTATGGCTACACCTTC.

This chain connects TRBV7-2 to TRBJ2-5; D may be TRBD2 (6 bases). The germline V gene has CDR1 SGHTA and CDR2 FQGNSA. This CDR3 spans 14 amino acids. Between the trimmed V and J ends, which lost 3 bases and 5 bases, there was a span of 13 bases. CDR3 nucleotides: TGTGCCAGCAGCTTGACTAGACTACTGGAGACCCAGTACTTC. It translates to CASSLTRLLETQYF.

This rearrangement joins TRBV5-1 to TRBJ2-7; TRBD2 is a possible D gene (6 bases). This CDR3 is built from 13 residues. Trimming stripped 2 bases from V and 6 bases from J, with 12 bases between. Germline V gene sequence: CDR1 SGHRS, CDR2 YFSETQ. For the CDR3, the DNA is TGCGCCAGCAGCTTCGACGGGGGTGCCGAGCAGTACTTC. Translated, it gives CASSFDGGAEQYF.

CDR3 sequence reads: CASSDAGVEKLFF. The CDR3 nucleotides read TGTGCCAGCAGTGACGCGGGGGTTGAAAAACTGTTTTTT. The chain has TRBV2 and TRBJ1-4; TRBD1 might be the D (5 bases). The CDR3 consists of 13 residues. Germline CDR1 SNHLY, CDR2 FYNNEI. The ends were cut back, 3 bases at V and 7 bases at J, with 9 bases in the middle.

Written as DNA, the CDR3 is TGTGCCAGCAGTTACTCCACAGGGCGTGGTGGCTACACCTTC. Amino acids: CASSYSTGRGGYTF. V and J are TRBV6-6 and TRBJ1-2, with D possibly TRBD1 on 6 matching bases. This CDR3 is built from 14 residues. The V end lost 0 bases, the J end lost 7 bases, and 12 bases lay between the germline ends. Germline lookup yields CDR1 MNHNY and CDR2 SVGAGI (reference sequence).